These 21 T cell receptor beta chains came from one sample sequenced in a study of blood T cell repertoires in COVID-19 (dated by TCRdb to between 2020 and 2021). The library was made by the immunoSEQ multiplex PCR assay. In its TCRdb copy, this immuneACCESS table keeps in-frame sequences only and misses some clones. Where compared with another copy, unresolved V genes explain less than half of these, and the others have no known cause. The sample data list approximately 400,000 clones, and roughly 90% of these were observed just once. The ten biggest clones cover 1.2% of the sample. Sequencing was carried out using peripheral blood. Source of these receptors: a man aged 35-49 years with acute or convalescent COVID-19.

The chain carries TRBV5-5 and TRBJ1-5; tentative D call: TRBD1 (6 bases). This CDR3 spans 15 amino acids. The germline gives CDR1 SGHKS, CDR2 YYEKEE (reference sequence). V was trimmed by 4 bases and J by 3 bases, leaving 14 bases between them. The CDR3 region is CASSVDSVVNQPQHF. The CDR3 DNA follows: TGTGCCAGCAGCGTGGACAGTGTTGTCAATCAGCCCCAGCATTTT.

V usage is TRBV11-3 and J usage is TRBJ2-3; possible D gene TRBD2, 5 bases. The CDR3 sequence is 14 residues long. In germline, CDR1 is SGHNT, CDR2 YENEEA. Trimming cost V 2 bases and J 6 bases, with 12 bases left between them. CDR3 amino acids: CASSLSGAGDTQYF. The CDR3 coding sequence is TGTGCCAGCAGCTTAAGCGGCGCCGGGGATACGCAGTATTTT.

The CDR3 loop reads CASSLKGVNEKLFF. Here the CDR3 DNA reads TGTGCCAGCAGCCTCAAGGGGGTGAATGAAAAACTGTTTTTT. The chain carries TRBV3-1 (or the pseudogene TRBV3-2) and TRBJ1-4; D perhaps matches TRBD1 (6 bases). Trimming removed 4 bases from V and 5 bases from J, with 11 bases in between. The CDR3 runs 14 residues. CDR1 and CDR2 from the germline V gene are LGHDT and YNNKEL (reference sequence).

The V and J genes are TRBV4-1 and TRBJ2-6; D may be TRBD1 (6 bases). V gave up 4 bases and J gave up 0 bases, with 16 bases separating them. CDR3 length equals 18 residues. Germline V gene data show CDR1 as MGHRA and CDR2 as YSYEKL. The CDR3 region is CASSRYPGALSGANVLTF. Here the CDR3 DNA reads TGCGCCAGCAGCCGGTACCCAGGGGCCCTCTCTGGGGCCAACGTCCTGACTTTC.

The chain links TRBV6-4 to TRBJ2-2; D might be TRBD2 (6 bases). Germline CDR1 MRHNA, CDR2 SNTAGT. V gave up 1 base and J gave up 4 bases, with 19 bases separating them. The CDR3 is 18 residues long. This chain's CDR3 is CASSDLAATQAATGELFF. The CDR3 DNA reads as TGTGCCAGCAGTGACTTAGCGGCAACGCAGGCAGCCACCGGGGAGCTGTTTTTT.

The chain recombines TRBV9 with TRBJ2-3; 7 nucleotides align to TRBD2. In germline, CDR1 is SGDLS, CDR2 YYNGEE. V was pared by 0 bases and J by 4 bases, with 20 bases of the junction left unmatched. This CDR3 has 20 residues. The CDR3: CASSVVVSAGDPGSADTQYF. CDR3 DNA: TGTGCCAGCAGCGTAGTGGTTTCCGCGGGGGACCCCGGAAGCGCAGATACGCAGTATTTT.

V gene TRBV5-1 combines with J gene TRBJ2-1; TRBD1 agrees at 11 bases. Germline V gives CDR1 SGHRS, CDR2 YFSETQ. The CDR3 length is 16 residues. V lost 0 bases to trimming and J lost 3 bases; unmatched junction nucleotides: 2. The CDR3 sequence is CASSLVGQGDYNEQFF. The CDR3 DNA is TGCGCCAGCAGCTTGGTGGGACAGGGGGACTACAATGAGCAGTTCTTC.

The chain links TRBV7-9 to TRBJ2-7; TRBD1 matches 7 bases. The CDR3 is 15 residues long. Trimming cost V 5 bases and J 5 bases; bases outside gene matches: 12. Germline-derived CDR1 and CDR2 are SEHNR and FQNEAQ (reference sequence). Written as DNA, the CDR3 is TGTGCCAGCAGCCCGGGACAGAGTCTGTACCACGAGCAGTACTTC. Translated: CASSPGQSLYHEQYF.

The chain links TRBV5-1 to TRBJ2-5; possibly TRBD1 for D (6 bases). Germline values: CDR1 SGHRS, CDR2 YFSETQ. CDR3 length equals 16 residues. Trimming removed 0 bases from V and 2 bases from J, with 14 bases in between. In DNA, the CDR3 is TGCGCCAGCAGCTTGGCGTTCGACAGGAGACAAGAGACCCAGTACTTC. Residues: CASSLAFDRRQETQYF.

The count of this clone is one. The chain recombines TRBV2 with TRBJ1-1; a possible D gene is TRBD1 (6 bases). The V gene lost 4 bases and the J gene lost 4 bases, with 10 bases spanning the gap. The CDR3 contains 13 residues. Germline CDR1 is SNHLY and CDR2 is FYNNEI. CDR3 in DNA: TGTGCCAGCAGTGGGGGGCGCGTCACTGAAGCTTTCTTT. It is translated as CASSGGRVTEAFF.

V is TRBV5-5 and J is TRBJ1-6; D is ambiguous. V was cut by 2 bases and J by 8 bases, with 11 bases left in between. This CDR3 comprises 14 residues. The germline CDR1 and CDR2 sequences are SGHKS and YYEKEE (reference sequence). CDR3 residues: CASSFVTPDSPLHF. The CDR3 DNA reads TGTGCCAGCAGCTTCGTAACACCAGATTCACCCCTCCACTTT.

Of note for this clone: The conserved phenylalanine or tryptophan is not found at the CDR3 terminus, so this likely reflects a read error. The DNA is left out, because the CDR3 cannot be placed on it with certainty; the CDR3 is given as TCRdb lists it. The genes are TRBV1 and TRBJ2-7; TRBD1 is the table's D call and was not checked against the DNA. TRBV1 has pseudogene status. The CDR3 region is 11 residues in length, termini included. The CDR3 loop reads CTSSWDREPLG.

The rearrangement uses TRBV4-3 and TRBJ2-3; 7 nucleotides line up with TRBD1. CDR1 is LGHNA, CDR2 YSLEER, per germline. With V trimmed by 3 bases and J by 5 bases, 5 bases remained unmatched. CDR3 length: 14 residues. The CDR3 is CASSQDRRRDTQYF. CDR3 bases: TGCGCCAGCAGCCAGGACAGGCGGCGAGATACGCAGTATTTT.

About this clone: In the same sample, other DNA sequences code for this CDR3. This chain joins TRBV19 and TRBJ2-7; the D is unclear. V dropped 3 bases and J dropped 3 bases, with 3 bases sitting between them. The germline V gene has CDR1 LNHDA and CDR2 SQIVND (reference sequence). The CDR3 is 11 residues long. Here the CDR3 DNA reads TGTGCCAGTAGTATCGGCTACGAGCAGTACTTC. Protein sequence: CASSIGYEQYF.

The rearrangement uses TRBV5-8 and TRBJ1-2; possible D gene TRBD1, 6 bases. This CDR3 spans 13 amino acids. With 5 bases removed from V and 3 bases from J, the gap between germline ends came to 11 bases. Looked up from germline, CDR1 is SGHTS and CDR2 is YDEGEE. The CDR3 DNA reads as TGTGCCAGCAGAAGGACAGAGTACTATGGCTACACCTTC. This sequence encodes CASRRTEYYGYTF.

The V and J genes are TRBV27 and TRBJ2-2; D is possibly TRBD2 (5 bases). CDR3 size: 12 residues. Trimming pared 5 bases from V and 7 bases from J, leaving 8 bases between. Germline CDR1 is MNHEY and CDR2 is SMNVEV (reference sequence). The CDR3 spells CASSLGSGELFF. The CDR3 nucleotides read TGTGCCAGCAGTCTGGGGAGCGGGGAGCTGTTTTTT.

This sequence joins TRBV7-3 and TRBJ1-1, with D maybe TRBD1 (6 bases). Germline CDR1 and CDR2: SGHTA and FQGTGA. Trimming removed 5 bases from V and 1 base from J, with 8 bases in between. There are 13 residues in the CDR3. The CDR3 reads CASSVQGNTEAFF. DNA of the CDR3: TGTGCCAGCAGCGTACAGGGGAACACTGAAGCTTTCTTT.

The chain has TRBV10-3 and TRBJ2-7; TRBD1 aligns across 9 bases. V gave up 6 bases and J gave up 0 bases; unmatched junction bases: 3. Germline-derived CDR1 and CDR2 are ENHRY and SYGVKD. The CDR3 extends over 14 amino acids. CDR3 sequence (DNA): TGTGCCATCAGGGGGACAGGGAGCTCCTACGAGCAGTACTTC. Translated: CAIRGTGSSYEQYF.

J is TRBJ2-3 and V is TRBV28, with TRBD1 matching over 7 bases. V dropped 5 bases and J dropped 4; count of bases not matched to a gene: 12. The germline CDR1 and CDR2 sequences are MDHEN and SYDVKM. The CDR3 is 16 residues long. The DNA of the CDR3 is TGTGCCAGCAGTCAAAGGACAGGCTATCCCCCAGATACGCAGTATTTT. It translates to CASSQRTGYPPDTQYF.

The V and J genes are TRBV28 and TRBJ1-2; D not resolved. The CDR3 has 16 residues. Germline V CDR1 and CDR2: MDHEN, SYDVKM. Trimming pared 2 bases from V and 0 bases from J, leaving 13 bases between. The CDR3 DNA sequence: TGTGCCAGCAGTTTAGGCAGGCTTCGAGCTAACTATGGCTACACCTTC. The encoded protein is CASSLGRLRANYGYTF.

The CDR3 DNA sequence: TGTGCCAGCAGTGGGATGAAGCGGGAAGGCACAGATACGCAGTATTTT. This encodes CASSGMKREGTDTQYF. This chain uses TRBV28 with TRBJ2-3; 7 bases are a match to TRBD2. CDR3 length: 16 amino acids. Germline lookup yields CDR1 MDHEN and CDR2 SYDVKM. V dropped 5 bases and J dropped 1; count of bases not matched to a gene: 9.